Below are 27 T cell receptor beta chains sequenced from a single sample in a study of cytomegalovirus exposure and HLA in healthy donors (dated by TCRdb to the late 2010s). Libraries were made using the immunoSEQ multiplex PCR assay. For the multiplex PCR, a mixture combining 60 forward primers for TCR Vbeta segments and 13 reverse primers for TCR Jbeta segments was used. As stored in TCRdb, this immuneACCESS dataset retains in-frame rearrangements with V and J assigned. A fraction of the clones does not appear; measured against another copy, unresolved V genes explain less than half of the discrepancy, and the remainder lacks a known reason. For this sample there are 130,000 or so clones; roughly four fifths appear just once. The ten largest clones take up roughly 3.4% of the sample. Material for sequencing was PBMCs. Receptors were obtained from a young man in good health and CMV-seropositive.

J is TRBJ1-5 and V is TRBV11-2, with D perhaps matching TRBD1 (5 bases). The V end lost 3 bases, the J end lost 7 bases, and 10 bases lay between the germline ends. Germline lookup yields CDR1 SGHAT and CDR2 FQNNGV. CDR3 length equals 13 residues. This chain's CDR3 is CASSFHRLQPQHF. DNA of the CDR3: TGTGCCAGCAGCTTTCACAGGCTACAGCCCCAGCATTTT.

This clone has only one observation. The rearrangement uses TRBV6-5 and TRBJ2-1; 7 positions match TRBD2. V shed 4 bases, J shed 8 bases, and the junction held 11 bases outside the gene matches. Germline-derived CDR1 and CDR2 are MNHEY and SVGAGI. There are 15 residues in the CDR3. The CDR3 DNA reads as TGTGCCAGCAGTTTATTAGGCGGGAGTGGCGATGAGCAGTTCTTC. Protein sequence: CASSLLGGSGDEQFF.

The count of this clone is one. This chain joins TRBV5-1 and TRBJ1-1, with D possibly matching TRBD1 (5 bases). CDR3 size: 16 residues. The V and J ends lost 4 bases and 5 bases respectively, with 21 bases between them. Germline V gene lookup returns CDR1 SGHRS and CDR2 YFSETQ. The CDR3 loop is CASSLDSPAVGTEAFF. The CDR3 bases are TGCGCCAGCAGCCTAGACAGTCCCGCGGTAGGGACTGAAGCTTTCTTT.

This clone was detected a few times. V gene TRBV29-1 combines with J gene TRBJ1-1; D gene ambiguous. The CDR3 loop spans 13 amino acids. Trimming took off 2 bases at V and 4 bases at J, with 11 bases between the two ends. The V gene's germline CDR1 is SQVTM and CDR2 ANQGSEA. The CDR3 DNA reads as TGCAGCGTTGAAAGAGGGCCGGGCACTGAAGCTTTCTTT. Protein sequence: CSVERGPGTEAFF.

The chain recombines TRBV6-4 with TRBJ2-1; no definite D call. Germline lookup yields CDR1 MRHNA and CDR2 SNTAGT. Between the trimmed V and J ends, which lost 0 bases and 3 bases, there was a span of 3 bases. CDR3 length: 13 amino acids. The CDR3 bases are TGTGCCAGCAGTGACTCCGGCTACAATGAGCAGTTCTTC. It encodes CASSDSGYNEQFF.

The V and J genes are TRBV25-1 and TRBJ2-1, with TRBD2 as a possible D gene (6 bases). This CDR3 is 15 amino acids long. Trimming pared 3 bases from V and 7 bases from J, leaving 16 bases between. Per the germline V gene, CDR1 is MGHDK and CDR2 is SYGVNS. CDR3 region: CASSDSAGSGNEQFF. Written as DNA, the CDR3 is TGTGCCAGCAGTGATTCGGCGGGATCAGGGAATGAGCAGTTCTTC.

V gene TRBV27 combines with J gene TRBJ1-1; D uncertain. The CDR3 has 16 residues. Trimming pared 5 bases from V and 4 bases from J, leaving 20 bases between. In germline, CDR1 is MNHEY, CDR2 SMNVEV (reference sequence). The DNA of the CDR3 is TGTGCCAGCAGTCTGTCCCGGACTCCCATGGGCACTGAAGCTTTCTTT. Amino acids: CASSLSRTPMGTEAFF.

In its sample, this clone was seen a few times. The genes are TRBV28 and TRBJ1-4; a possible D gene is TRBD1 (5 bases). There are 14 residues in the CDR3. Germline V gene data show CDR1 as MDHEN and CDR2 as SYDVKM. V lost 2 bases to trimming and J lost 3 bases, with 7 bases between them. CDR3: CASSLQGANEKLFF. The CDR3 DNA follows: TGTGCCAGCAGTTTACAGGGCGCTAATGAAAAACTGTTTTTT.

The chain recombines TRBV19 with TRBJ1-5, with TRBD1 matching 10 bases. The germline CDR1 and CDR2 sequences are LNHDA and SQIVND (reference sequence). The CDR3 contains 18 residues. The V gene end was trimmed by 7 bases and the J gene end by 3 bases; junction bases not matched to a gene: 15. The CDR3 bases are TGTGCCAGTACCTTTACCGGGACAGGGGACCGGGTCAATCAGCCCCAGCATTTT. The encoded protein is CASTFTGTGDRVNQPQHF.

The chain has TRBV19 and TRBJ1-4; TRBD1 is a possible D gene (5 bases). Between the trimmed V and J ends, which lost 7 bases and 0 bases, there was a span of 12 bases. The germline gives CDR1 LNHDA, CDR2 SQIVND (reference sequence). The CDR3 runs 15 residues. The CDR3 coding sequence is TGTGCCAGTAACGTCGGACATTCAACTAATGAAAAACTGTTTTTT. The encoded protein is CASNVGHSTNEKLFF.

The chain carries TRBV27 and TRBJ2-7; the D is unclear. Trimming took off 7 bases at V and 5 bases at J, with 18 bases between the two ends. The length of the CDR3 is 14 residues. Germline V gives CDR1 MNHEY, CDR2 SMNVEV (reference sequence). The CDR3 bases are TGTGCCAGCAAGTTTGGAGAGGTGATGAACGAGCAGTACTTC. Translation: CASKFGEVMNEQYF.

The genes are TRBV13 and TRBJ2-2; no reliable D call. CDR3 size: 15 residues. Looked up from germline, CDR1 is PRHDT and CDR2 is FYEKMQ (reference sequence). Trimming removed 5 bases from V and 0 bases from J, with 10 bases in between. The CDR3, as DNA: TGTGCCAGCAGCCCACGACGGGCGAACACCGGGGAGCTGTTTTTT. Protein: CASSPRRANTGELFF.

The chain links TRBV7-9 to TRBJ1-4, with unresolved D. The CDR3 covers 14 residues. Between the trimmed V and J ends, which lost 7 bases and 7 bases, there was a span of 16 bases. Germline V gene sequence: CDR1 SEHNR, CDR2 FQNEAQ (reference sequence). The CDR3 loop reads CASTWALQGEKLFF. CDR3 nucleotide sequence: TGTGCCAGCACCTGGGCTTTGCAAGGTGAAAAACTGTTTTTT.

The chain joins TRBV6-6 to TRBJ1-6; possibly TRBD1 for D (6 bases). Trimming took off 4 bases at V and 10 bases at J, with 14 bases between the two ends. There are 14 residues in the CDR3. CDR1 and CDR2 (germline): MNHNY, SVGAGI (reference sequence). Here the CDR3 reads CASSFTGKGSPLHF. The CDR3 DNA sequence: TGTGCCAGCAGTTTCACAGGGAAAGGATCACCCCTCCACTTT.

V usage is TRBV18 and J usage is TRBJ1-5, with D maybe TRBD1 (6 bases). The CDR3 loop spans 16 amino acids. V was cut by 6 bases and J by 2 bases, with 17 bases left in between. Germline V gene lookup returns CDR1 KGHSH and CDR2 LQKENI. The CDR3 loop reads CASSPTGLGGNQPQHF. CDR3 sequence (DNA): TGTGCCAGCTCTCCGACAGGACTCGGCGGCAATCAGCCCCAGCATTTT.

The chain's CDR3 is CASSPGTVLAKNIQYF. CDR3 nucleotides: TGTGCCAGCAGCCCCGGGACAGTCCTAGCCAAAAACATTCAGTACTTC. The chain couples TRBV5-6 to TRBJ2-4, with 7 nucleotides matching TRBD1. This CDR3 is 16 amino acids long. Germline V gene sequence: CDR1 SGHDT, CDR2 YYEEEE. V lost 4 bases to trimming and J lost 0 bases; unmatched junction nucleotides: 7.

V and J are TRBV6-1 and TRBJ1-1, with a weak D call TRBD1 (5 bases). This CDR3 has 14 amino acids. Deletions cut 4 bases from V and 1 base from J, with 10 bases between. The germline V gene encodes CDR1 MNHNS and CDR2 SASEGT. DNA for the CDR3: TGTGCCAGCAGTGCGGCAGGGCGGAACACTGAAGCTTTCTTT. It specifies CASSAAGRNTEAFF.

The chain recombines TRBV5-1 with TRBJ2-5, with D possibly matching TRBD2 (6 bases). The CDR3 is 16 residues long. From germline, CDR1 is SGHRS and CDR2 YFSETQ. Deletions cut 2 bases from V and 0 bases from J, with 14 bases between. For the CDR3, the DNA is TGCGCCAGCAGCTTCTTCCCCCGCGGGAACCAAGAGACCCAGTACTTC. Its translation is CASSFFPRGNQETQYF. Combining the CDR3 with reference TRBV5-1 and TRBJ2-5 gives the whole variable domain KAGVTQTPRYLIKTRGQQVTLSCSPISGHRSVSWYQQTPGQGLQFLFEYFSETQRNKGNFPGRFSGRQFSNSRSEMNVSTLELGDSALYLCASSFFPRGNQETQYFGPGTRLLVL.

This chain joins TRBV19 and TRBJ1-5; 11 nucleotides match TRBD1. The germline V gene encodes CDR1 LNHDA and CDR2 SQIVND (reference sequence). CDR3 length: 15 residues. J was trimmed by 3 bases and V by 4 bases; bases with no gene match: 2. CDR3 coding DNA: TGTGCCAGTAGTAGGGACAGGGGGTTCAATCAGCCCCAGCATTTT. Translating it yields CASSRDRGFNQPQHF.

This clone appeared once. The chain recombines TRBV7-9 with TRBJ2-2; tentatively, D is TRBD2 (5 bases). This CDR3 region has 14 residues. CDR1 is SEHNR and CDR2 is FQNEAQ in the germline V gene (reference sequence). Trimming cost V 7 bases and J 4 bases, with 13 bases left between them. DNA for the CDR3: TGTGCCAGCATCCACACTCGGGGCACCGGGGAGCTGTTTTTT. Translating gives CASIHTRGTGELFF.

This chain joins TRBV19 and TRBJ2-2; D is unclear. The CDR3 has 16 amino acids. V was pared by 2 bases and J by 1 base, with 11 bases between. Germline values: CDR1 LNHDA, CDR2 SQIVND (reference sequence). For the CDR3, the DNA is TGTGCCAGTAGTATAAGAACCCAACTGAACACCGGGGAGCTGTTTTTT. Its protein product is CASSIRTQLNTGELFF.

V gene TRBV19 combines with J gene TRBJ1-2; D unresolved. CDR1 and CDR2 (germline): LNHDA, SQIVND (reference sequence). The V gene lost 8 bases and the J gene lost 4 bases, with 17 bases spanning the gap. CDR3 size: 14 residues. CDR3 in DNA: TGTGCCAGTGGAATAAGTGGGTCTAGCTATGGCTACACCTTC. Protein: CASGISGSSYGYTF.

This CDR3 is CASSRPRTSGRGDEQFF. The CDR3 DNA is TGTGCCAGCTCCCGACCTAGGACTAGCGGGAGGGGTGATGAGCAGTTCTTC. The chain couples TRBV18 to TRBJ2-1, with 15 bases lining up with TRBD2. Germline lookup yields CDR1 KGHSH and CDR2 LQKENI. This CDR3 has 17 amino acids. Trimming at V came to 6 bases and at J to 8 bases, leaving 11 bases not matched to a gene.

This clone was counted a few times. The genes are TRBV27 and TRBJ2-3; D is unresolved. The CDR3 covers 14 residues. V was clipped by 3 bases and J by 0 bases, with 7 bases between them. CDR1 and CDR2 (germline): MNHEY, SMNVEV (reference sequence). CDR3 nucleotide sequence: TGTGCCAGCAGTTTTGTCCCGAGCACAGATACGCAGTATTTT. It is translated as CASSFVPSTDTQYF.

The chain is built from TRBV27 and TRBJ1-4; no clear D gene. V was pared by 3 bases and J by 5 bases, with 13 bases between. The CDR3 totals 15 residues. The V gene's germline CDR1 is MNHEY and CDR2 SMNVEV (reference sequence). CDR3 bases: TGTGCCAGCAGTTTTCTACAGCTAAGAAATGAAAAACTGTTTTTT. This codes for CASSFLQLRNEKLFF.

This clone has more than one count but fewer than ten. This sequence joins TRBV7-8 and TRBJ1-5, with TRBD1 as a possible D gene (6 bases). CDR1 SGHVS and CDR2 FQNEAQ come from the germline V gene. The CDR3 runs 14 residues. V dropped 5 bases and J dropped 4 bases, with 12 bases sitting between them. The CDR3 DNA reads TGTGCCAGCAGCCTCGGGACACTTAATCAGCCCCAGCATTTT. It is translated as CASSLGTLNQPQHF.

The chain couples TRBV19 to TRBJ1-2; possible D gene TRBD1, 6 bases. The CDR3 totals 13 residues. Trimming took 4 bases from V and 6 from J, leaving 12 bases between them. Germline V gene sequence: CDR1 LNHDA, CDR2 SQIVND (reference sequence). CDR3 sequence: CASSRTVADGYTF. The CDR3 region has the DNA TGTGCCAGTAGTAGGACAGTTGCAGATGGCTACACCTTC.